Here is one TCR beta chain with its context. Its antigen is not identified. This sample stems from a study of OX40 agonist ivuxolimab in advanced cancers. Points from the study as a whole: Among some nonresponders, normalized T-cell clonal expansion was also low. There were, on average, more expanded clones in CD8+ T cells than in CD4+.

V lost 3 bases and J 2 bases, leaving 6 bases between the germline ends. The CDR3 totals 13 residues. The germline V gene encodes CDR1 SEHNR and CDR2 FQNEAQ (reference sequence). Method: immunoSEQ multiplex PCR; TCRdb's copy keeps in-frame clones and lacks some. Of about 82,000 clones listed, 75% to 90% were seen once; the top ten hold about 0.22%. This specimen consisted of CD4+ or CD8+ T cells sorted from blood, obtained in a trial of the OX40 agonist ivuxolimab. This sequence originates from an adult with an advanced solid tumor such as melanoma, head and neck, liver or kidney cancer. The V gene is TRBV7-9, the J gene TRBJ2-3; D is unclear. The CDR3, as DNA: TGTGCCAGCAGCTTGGGCGTCACAGATACGCAGTATTTT. Residues: CASSLGVTDTQYF.